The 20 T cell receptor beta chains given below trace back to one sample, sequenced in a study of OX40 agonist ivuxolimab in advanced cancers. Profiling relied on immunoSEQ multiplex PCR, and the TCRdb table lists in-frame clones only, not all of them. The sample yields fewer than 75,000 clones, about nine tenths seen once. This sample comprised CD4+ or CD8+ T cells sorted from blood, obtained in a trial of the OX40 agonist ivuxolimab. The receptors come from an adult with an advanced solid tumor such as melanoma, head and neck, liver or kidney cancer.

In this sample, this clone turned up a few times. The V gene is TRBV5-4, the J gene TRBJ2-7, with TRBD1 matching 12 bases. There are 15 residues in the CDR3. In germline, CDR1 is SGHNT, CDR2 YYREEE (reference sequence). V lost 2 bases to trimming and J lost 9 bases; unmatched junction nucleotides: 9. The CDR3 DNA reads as TGTGCCAGCAGCTTCTCGGGACAGGGGGCACGGGGGCAGTACTTC. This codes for CASSFSGQGARGQYF. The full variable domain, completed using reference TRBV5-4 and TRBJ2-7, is ETGVTQSPTHLIKTRGQQVTLRCSSQSGHNTVSWYQQALGQGPQFIFQYYREEENGRGNFPPRFSGLQFPNYSSELNVNALELDDSALYLCASSFSGQGARGQYFGPGTRLTVT.

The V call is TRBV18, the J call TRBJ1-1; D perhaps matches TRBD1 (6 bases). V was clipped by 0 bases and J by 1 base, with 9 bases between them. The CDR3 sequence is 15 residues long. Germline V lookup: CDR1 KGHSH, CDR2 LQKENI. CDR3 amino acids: CASSPPTGGNTEAFF. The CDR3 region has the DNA TGTGCCAGCTCACCACCGACAGGAGGGAACACTGAAGCTTTCTTT.

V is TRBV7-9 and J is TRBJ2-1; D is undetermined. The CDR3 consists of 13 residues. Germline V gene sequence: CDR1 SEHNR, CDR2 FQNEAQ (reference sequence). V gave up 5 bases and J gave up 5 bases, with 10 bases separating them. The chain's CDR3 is CASSPTVNNEQFF. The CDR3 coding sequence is TGTGCCAGCAGCCCGACCGTAAACAATGAGCAGTTCTTC.

The CDR3 is CASSNLAGGQNEQYF. The CDR3 coding sequence is TGTGCCAGCAGTAATCTAGCGGGAGGGCAGAACGAGCAGTACTTC. The rearrangement uses TRBV28 and TRBJ2-7, with 12 bases that match TRBD2. Per germline, CDR1 MDHEN and CDR2 SYDVKM. V was clipped by 5 bases and J by 5 bases; unmatched bases: 7. The CDR3 runs to 15 residues.

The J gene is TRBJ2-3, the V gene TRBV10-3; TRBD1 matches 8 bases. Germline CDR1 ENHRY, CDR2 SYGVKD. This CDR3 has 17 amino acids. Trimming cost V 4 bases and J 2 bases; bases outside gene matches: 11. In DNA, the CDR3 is TGTGCCATCAGTGCCCCGACAGGGGCCGAAAACACAGATACGCAGTATTTT. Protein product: CAISAPTGAENTDTQYF.

The CDR3 reads CASSQRDRGYGYTF. Here the CDR3 DNA reads TGCGCCAGCAGCCAAAGGGACAGGGGCTATGGCTACACCTTC. The chain recombines TRBV4-3 with TRBJ1-2; 10 bases align to TRBD1. CDR3 length equals 14 residues. Germline-derived CDR1 and CDR2 are LGHNA and YSLEER. V lost 2 bases and J lost 4; bases outside the gene matches: 1.

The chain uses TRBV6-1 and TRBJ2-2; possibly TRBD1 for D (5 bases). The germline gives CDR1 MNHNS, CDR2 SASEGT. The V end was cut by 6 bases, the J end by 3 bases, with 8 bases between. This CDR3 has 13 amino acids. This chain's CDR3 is CASRTAYTGELFF. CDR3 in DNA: TGTGCCAGCAGGACAGCTTACACCGGGGAGCTGTTTTTT.

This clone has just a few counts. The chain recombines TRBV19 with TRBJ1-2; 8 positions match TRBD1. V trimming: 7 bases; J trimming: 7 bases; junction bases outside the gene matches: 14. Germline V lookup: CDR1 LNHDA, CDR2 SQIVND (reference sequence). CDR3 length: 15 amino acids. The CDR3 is CASTPLGQGTSGYTF. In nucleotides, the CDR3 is TGTGCCAGTACCCCCCTCGGACAGGGCACGAGTGGCTACACCTTC.

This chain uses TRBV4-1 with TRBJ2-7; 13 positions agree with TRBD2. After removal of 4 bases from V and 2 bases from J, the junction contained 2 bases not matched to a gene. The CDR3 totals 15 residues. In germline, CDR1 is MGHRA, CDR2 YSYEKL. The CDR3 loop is CASSPGLAGTYEQYF. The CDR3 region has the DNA TGCGCCAGCAGCCCGGGACTAGCGGGAACCTACGAGCAGTACTTC.

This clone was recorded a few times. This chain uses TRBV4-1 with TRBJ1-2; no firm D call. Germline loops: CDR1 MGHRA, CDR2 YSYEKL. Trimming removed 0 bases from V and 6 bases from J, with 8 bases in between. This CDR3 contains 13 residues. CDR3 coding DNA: TGCGCCAGCAGCCAAGATCGGGCGGATGGCTACACCTTC. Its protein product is CASSQDRADGYTF.

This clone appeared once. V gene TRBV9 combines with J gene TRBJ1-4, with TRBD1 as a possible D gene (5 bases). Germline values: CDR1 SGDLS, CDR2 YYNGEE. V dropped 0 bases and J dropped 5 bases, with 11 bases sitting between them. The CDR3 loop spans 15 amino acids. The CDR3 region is CASSVAGIYNEKLFF. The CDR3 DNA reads TGTGCCAGCAGCGTAGCAGGGATCTACAATGAAAAACTGTTTTTT.

The CDR3 loop reads CASSSGGSNEKLFF. Here the CDR3 DNA reads TGCGCCAGCAGCTCGGGGGGCTCAAATGAAAAACTGTTTTTT. The V gene is TRBV5-1, the J gene TRBJ1-4; TRBD1 might be the D (6 bases). The CDR3 has 14 residues. Germline CDR1 SGHRS, CDR2 YFSETQ. V lost 3 bases and J lost 5, with 11 bases in between. Based on the CDR3 plus reference TRBV5-1 and TRBJ1-4, the full variable domain is KAGVTQTPRYLIKTRGQQVTLSCSPISGHRSVSWYQQTPGQGLQFLFEYFSETQRNKGNFPGRFSGRQFSNSRSEMNVSTLELGDSALYLCASSSGGSNEKLFFGSGTQLSVL.

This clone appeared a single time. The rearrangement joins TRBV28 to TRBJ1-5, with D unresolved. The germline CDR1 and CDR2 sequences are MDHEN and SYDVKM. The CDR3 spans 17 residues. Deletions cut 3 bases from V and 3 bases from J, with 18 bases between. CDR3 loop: CASSFAGMNMDNQPQHF. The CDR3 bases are TGTGCCAGCAGTTTCGCCGGTATGAATATGGACAATCAGCCCCAGCATTTT.

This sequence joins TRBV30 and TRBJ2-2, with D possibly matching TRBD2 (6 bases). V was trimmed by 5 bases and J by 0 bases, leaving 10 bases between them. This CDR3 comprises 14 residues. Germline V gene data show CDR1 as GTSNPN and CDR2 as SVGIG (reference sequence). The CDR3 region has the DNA TGTGCCTGGCATAGCGGACCGAACACCGGGGAGCTGTTTTTT. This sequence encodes CAWHSGPNTGELFF.

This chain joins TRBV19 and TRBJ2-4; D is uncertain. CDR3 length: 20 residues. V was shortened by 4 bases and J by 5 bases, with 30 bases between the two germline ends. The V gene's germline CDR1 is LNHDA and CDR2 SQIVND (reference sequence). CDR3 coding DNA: TGTGCCAGTAGTACCCCCGCCAGCCCGACACGCAGATATCCAGAAAACATTCAGTACTTC. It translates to CASSTPASPTRRYPENIQYF.

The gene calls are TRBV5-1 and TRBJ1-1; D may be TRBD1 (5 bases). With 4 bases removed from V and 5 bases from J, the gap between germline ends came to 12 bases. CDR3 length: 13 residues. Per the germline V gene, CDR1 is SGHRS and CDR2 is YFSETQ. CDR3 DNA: TGCGCCAGCAGCCAAGACGGGGGAACTGAAGCTTTCTTT. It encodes CASSQDGGTEAFF.

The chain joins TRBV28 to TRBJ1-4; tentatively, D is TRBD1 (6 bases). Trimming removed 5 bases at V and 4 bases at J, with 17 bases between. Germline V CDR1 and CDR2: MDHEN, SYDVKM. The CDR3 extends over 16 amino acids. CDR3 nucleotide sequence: TGTGCCAGCAGTCAACTCCCGACAGGAGTTAATGAAAAACTGTTTTTT. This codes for CASSQLPTGVNEKLFF.

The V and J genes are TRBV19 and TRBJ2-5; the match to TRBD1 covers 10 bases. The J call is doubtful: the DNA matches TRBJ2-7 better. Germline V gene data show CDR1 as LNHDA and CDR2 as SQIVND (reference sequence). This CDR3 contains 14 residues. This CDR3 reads CASSTGTGVYEQYF. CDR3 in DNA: TGTGCCAGTTCCACCGGGACAGGGGTCTACGAGCAGTACTTC.

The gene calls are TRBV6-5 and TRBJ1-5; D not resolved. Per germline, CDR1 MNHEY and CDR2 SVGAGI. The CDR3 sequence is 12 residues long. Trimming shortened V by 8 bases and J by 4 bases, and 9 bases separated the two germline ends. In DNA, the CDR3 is TGTGCCAGCCATGCGGGGAATCAGCCCCAGCATTTT. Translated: CASHAGNQPQHF.

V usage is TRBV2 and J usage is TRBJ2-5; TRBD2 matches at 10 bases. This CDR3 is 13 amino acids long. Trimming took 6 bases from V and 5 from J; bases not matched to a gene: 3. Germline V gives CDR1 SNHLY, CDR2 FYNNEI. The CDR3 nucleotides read TGTGCCAGCAGCCCGGGACTAGCGGAGACCCAGTACTTC. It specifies CASSPGLAETQYF.